This TCR beta chain was sequenced during a study of beta chain features in type 1 diabetes. Sequenced material consisted of expressed TCRB transcripts (all of the isolated RNA was reverse transcribed). Assay used: immunoSEQ multiplex PCR; TCRdb lists only in-frame clones, some missing. Here the sample spans under 950,000 clones, about a sixth being singletons. V dropped 5 bases and J dropped 11 bases, with 9 bases sitting between them. This CDR3 comprises 11 residues. Looked up from germline, CDR1 is SGHTA and CDR2 is FQGNSA. This clone was seen more than once but under ten times. The origin of this receptor is a woman aged 18-35 years in good health. The rearrangement uses TRBV7-2 and TRBJ1-4; D is undetermined. The sequenced sample was naive CD4+ T cells from blood. The CDR3 region has the DNA TGTGCCAGCAGCCCCTGCCCCAAACTGTTTTTT. It codes for CASSPCPKLFF.